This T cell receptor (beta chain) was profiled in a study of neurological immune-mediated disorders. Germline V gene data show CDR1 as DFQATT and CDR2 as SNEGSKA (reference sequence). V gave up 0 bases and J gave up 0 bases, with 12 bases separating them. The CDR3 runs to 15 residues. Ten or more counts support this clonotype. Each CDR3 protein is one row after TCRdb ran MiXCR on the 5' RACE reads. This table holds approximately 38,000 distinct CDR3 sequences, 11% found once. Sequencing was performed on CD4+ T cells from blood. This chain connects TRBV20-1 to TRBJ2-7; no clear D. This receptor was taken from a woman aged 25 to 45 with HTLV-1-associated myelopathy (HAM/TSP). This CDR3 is CSARDNGRNSYEQYF. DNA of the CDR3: TGCAGTGCTAGAGACAATGGACGGAACTCCTACGAGCAGTACTTC.